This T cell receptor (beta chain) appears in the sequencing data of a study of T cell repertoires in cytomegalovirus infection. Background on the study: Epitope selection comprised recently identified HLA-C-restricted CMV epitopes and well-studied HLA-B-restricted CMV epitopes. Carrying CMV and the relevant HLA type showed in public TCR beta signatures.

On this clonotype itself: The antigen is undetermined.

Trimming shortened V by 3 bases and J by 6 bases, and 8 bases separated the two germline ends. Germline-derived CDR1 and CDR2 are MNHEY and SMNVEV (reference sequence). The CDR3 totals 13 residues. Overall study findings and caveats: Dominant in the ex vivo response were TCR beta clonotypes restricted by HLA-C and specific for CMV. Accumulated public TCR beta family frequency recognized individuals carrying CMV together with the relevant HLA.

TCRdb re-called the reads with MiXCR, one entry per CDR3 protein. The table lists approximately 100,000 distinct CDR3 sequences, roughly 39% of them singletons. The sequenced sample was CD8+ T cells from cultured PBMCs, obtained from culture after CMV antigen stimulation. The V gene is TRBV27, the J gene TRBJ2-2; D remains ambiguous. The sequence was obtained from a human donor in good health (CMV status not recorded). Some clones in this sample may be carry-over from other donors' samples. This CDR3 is CASSFSQSGELFF. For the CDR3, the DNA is TGTGCCAGCAGTTTCTCCCAGTCCGGGGAGCTGTTTTTT.